This TCR beta chain was found in a study of blood T cells in healthy people across ages. Looking at the study overall: The template switching approach captured approximately one barcoded beta molecule for every two T cells. Whole-study results and caveats: Researchers said unsorted PBMCs prevented a conclusive naive versus antigen-experienced comparison.

Next came a second PCR, run for about 7 to 12 cycles, which used a sample-barcoded 5' primer along with a J-beta primer mix. All cDNA molecules were each tagged by a template-switch adaptor with 12 random nucleotides. TCRdb called the 5' RACE reads again in MiXCR, with one record for every CDR3 protein. The top ten clones hold about 3.6% of a sample with 550,000 to 800,000 distinct CDR3 sequences, more than 20% of them seen once. Trimming removed 5 bases from V and 3 bases from J, with 11 bases in between. This CDR3 has 14 residues. Looked up from germline, CDR1 is MNHNY and CDR2 is SVGAGI (reference sequence). A remark on this clonotype: What it binds is not known.

This sequence originates from a man in his 70s in good health. The chain carries TRBV6-6 and TRBJ1-5, with D possibly being TRBD1 (5 bases). Sequenced material: blood. Here the CDR3 reads CASSPRQLNQPQHF. As DNA, the CDR3 is TGTGCCAGCAGTCCCCGACAGCTCAATCAGCCCCAGCATTTT.